What follows is one T cell receptor beta chain and its context. TCRdb's table, derived via immunoSEQ multiplex PCR, lists solely in-frame clones and lacks some. In the table there are approximately 44,000 clones, roughly nine tenths of which are singletons. The data were taken from a study of T cell changes during pregnancy in multiple sclerosis. This receptor was taken from a female donor with multiple sclerosis, enrolled in a pregnancy study. The input for sequencing was CD4+ T cells from peripheral blood mononuclear cells, taken in the first trimester of pregnancy.

The CDR3, as DNA: TGTGCCAGCAGTTTATTGGTAACAGGGGCGCGCTCCTACGAGCAGTACTTC. It is translated as CASSLLVTGARSYEQYF. V and J are TRBV28 and TRBJ2-7, with TRBD1 matching 7 bases. With 1 base clipped from V and 0 bases from J, the junction kept 9 bases outside the gene matches. The V gene's germline CDR1 is MDHEN and CDR2 SYDVKM. This CDR3 has 17 amino acids.